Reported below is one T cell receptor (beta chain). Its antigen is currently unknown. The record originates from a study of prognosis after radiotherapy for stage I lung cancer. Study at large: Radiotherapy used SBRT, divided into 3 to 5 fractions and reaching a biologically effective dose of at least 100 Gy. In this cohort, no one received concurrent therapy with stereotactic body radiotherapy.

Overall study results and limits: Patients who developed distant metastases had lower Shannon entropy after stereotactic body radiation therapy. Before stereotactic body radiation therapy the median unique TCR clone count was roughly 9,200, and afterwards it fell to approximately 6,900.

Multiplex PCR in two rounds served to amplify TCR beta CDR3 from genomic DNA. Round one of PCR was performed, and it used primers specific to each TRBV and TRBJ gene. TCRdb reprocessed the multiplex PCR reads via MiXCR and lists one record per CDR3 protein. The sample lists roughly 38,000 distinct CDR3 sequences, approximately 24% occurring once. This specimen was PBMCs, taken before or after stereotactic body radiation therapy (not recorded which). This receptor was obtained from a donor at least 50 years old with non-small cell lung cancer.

The CDR3 sequence: CASSYHDRGELFF. The DNA for the CDR3 is TGTGCCAGCAGCTACCACGATCGCGGGGAGCTGTTTTTT. The chain joins TRBV11-3 to TRBJ2-2; D not certain. The CDR3 totals 13 residues. CDR1 is SGHNT and CDR2 is YENEEA in the germline V gene. V was pared by 4 bases and J by 7 bases, with 10 bases between.